This TCR beta chain appears in the sequencing data of a study of OX40 agonist ivuxolimab in advanced cancers. About the study: Patients were infused with ivuxolimab every 2 weeks at 0.01 to 10 mg/kg. The dose-escalation cohort was around 83% male, with a mean age of 60 years, ranging roughly 20 to 80.

The data were produced by immunoSEQ multiplex PCR, yet TCRdb's version contains in-frame clones alone and is incomplete. The table lists about 32,000 clones, around nine tenths of them singletons. CDR1 and CDR2 (germline): SGHRS, YFSETQ. V was pared by 1 base and J by 6 bases, with 5 bases between. The CDR3 contains 12 residues. This receptor was taken from an adult with an advanced solid tumor such as melanoma, head and neck, liver or kidney cancer. Sample: CD4+ or CD8+ T cells sorted from blood, taken in a trial of the OX40 agonist ivuxolimab. The J gene is TRBJ2-1, the V gene TRBV5-1; D uncertain. In DNA, the CDR3 is TGCGCCAGCAGCTTGATGTCCAATGAGCAGTTCTTC. Translation: CASSLMSNEQFF.